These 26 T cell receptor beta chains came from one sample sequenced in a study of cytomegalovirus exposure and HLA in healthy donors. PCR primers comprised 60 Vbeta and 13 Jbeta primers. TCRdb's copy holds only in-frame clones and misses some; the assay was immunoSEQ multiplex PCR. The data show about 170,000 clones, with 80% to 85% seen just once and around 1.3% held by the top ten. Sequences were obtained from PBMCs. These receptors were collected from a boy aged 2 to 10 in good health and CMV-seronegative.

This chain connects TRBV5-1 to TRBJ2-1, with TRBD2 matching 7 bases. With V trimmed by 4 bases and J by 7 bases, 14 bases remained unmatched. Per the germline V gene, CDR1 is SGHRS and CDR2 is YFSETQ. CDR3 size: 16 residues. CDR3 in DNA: TGCGCCAGCAGCCCCGCGGGGCGGGAGAGCATTAATGAGCAGTTCTTC. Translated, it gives CASSPAGRESINEQFF.

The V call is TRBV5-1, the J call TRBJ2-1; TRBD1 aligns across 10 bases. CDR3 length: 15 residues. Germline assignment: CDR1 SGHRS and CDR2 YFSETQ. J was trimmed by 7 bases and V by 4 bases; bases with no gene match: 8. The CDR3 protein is CASSEGQGGLNEQFF. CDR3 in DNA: TGCGCCAGCAGCGAAGGACAGGGGGGGTTGAATGAGCAGTTCTTC.

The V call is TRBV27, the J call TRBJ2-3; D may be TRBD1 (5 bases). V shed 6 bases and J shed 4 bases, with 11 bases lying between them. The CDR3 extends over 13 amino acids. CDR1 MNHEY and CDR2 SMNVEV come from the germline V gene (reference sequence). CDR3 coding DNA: TGTGCCAGCAGCCGCTGGGGCCCAGATACGCAGTATTTT. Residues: CASSRWGPDTQYF.

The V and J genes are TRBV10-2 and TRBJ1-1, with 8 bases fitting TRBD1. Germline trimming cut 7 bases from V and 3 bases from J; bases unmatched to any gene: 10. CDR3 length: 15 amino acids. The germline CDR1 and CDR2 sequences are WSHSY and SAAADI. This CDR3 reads CASTGQGAEDTEAFF. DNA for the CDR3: TGCGCCAGCACCGGGCAGGGGGCAGAAGACACTGAAGCTTTCTTT.

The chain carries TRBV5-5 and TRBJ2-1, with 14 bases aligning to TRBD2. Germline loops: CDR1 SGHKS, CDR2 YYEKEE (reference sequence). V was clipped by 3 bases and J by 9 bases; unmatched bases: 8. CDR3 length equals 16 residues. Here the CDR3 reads CASSWGLAGEVTEQFF. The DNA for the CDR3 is TGTGCCAGCAGCTGGGGACTAGCGGGAGAGGTTACTGAGCAGTTCTTC.

This chain's CDR3 is CASSVDPGAGGYNEQFF. The CDR3 coding sequence is TGTGCCAGCAGCGTAGACCCGGGCGCGGGGGGCTACAATGAGCAGTTCTTC. The chain is built from TRBV9 and TRBJ2-1, with 8 bases lining up with TRBD2. CDR1 is SGDLS and CDR2 is YYNGEE in the germline V gene. This CDR3 spans 17 amino acids. Unmatched junction bases numbered 8, after V lost 0 bases and J lost 3 bases.

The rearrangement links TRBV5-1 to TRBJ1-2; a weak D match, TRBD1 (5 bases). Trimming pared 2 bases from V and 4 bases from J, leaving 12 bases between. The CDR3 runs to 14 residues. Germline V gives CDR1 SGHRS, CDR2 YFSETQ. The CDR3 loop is CASSFLGGIYGYTF. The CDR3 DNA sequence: TGCGCCAGCAGCTTTCTGGGGGGAATCTATGGCTACACCTTC.

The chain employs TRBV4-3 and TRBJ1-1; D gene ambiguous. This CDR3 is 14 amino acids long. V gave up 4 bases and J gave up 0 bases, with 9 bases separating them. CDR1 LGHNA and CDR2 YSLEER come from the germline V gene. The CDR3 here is CASSLGHLNTEAFF. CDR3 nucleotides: TGCGCCAGCAGCCTGGGCCACCTGAACACTGAAGCTTTCTTT.

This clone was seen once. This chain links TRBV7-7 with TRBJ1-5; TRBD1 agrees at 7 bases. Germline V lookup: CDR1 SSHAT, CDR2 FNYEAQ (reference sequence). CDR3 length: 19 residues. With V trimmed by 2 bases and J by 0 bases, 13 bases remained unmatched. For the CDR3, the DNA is TGTGCCAGCAGCTTACAAACTAGGACAGGTTTAGGTAGCAATCAGCCCCAGCATTTT. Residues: CASSLQTRTGLGSNQPQHF. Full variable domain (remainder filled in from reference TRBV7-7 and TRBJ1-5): GAGVSQSPRYKVTKRGQDVTLRCDPISSHATLYWYQQALGQGPEFLTYFNYEAQPDKSGLPSDRFSAERPEGSISTLTIQRTEQRDSAMYRCASSLQTRTGLGSNQPQHFGDGTRLSIL.

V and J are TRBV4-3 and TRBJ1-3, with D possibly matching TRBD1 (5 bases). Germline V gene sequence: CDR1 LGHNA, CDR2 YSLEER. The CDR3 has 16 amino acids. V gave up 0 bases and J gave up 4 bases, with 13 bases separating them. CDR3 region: CASSQDRVQAGNTIYF. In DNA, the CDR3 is TGCGCCAGCAGCCAAGATCGGGTACAGGCGGGAAACACCATATATTTT.

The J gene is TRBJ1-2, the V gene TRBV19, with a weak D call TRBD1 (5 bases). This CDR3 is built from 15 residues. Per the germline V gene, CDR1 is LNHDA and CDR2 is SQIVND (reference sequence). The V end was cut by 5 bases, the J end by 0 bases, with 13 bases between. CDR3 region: CASSDRQIANYGYTF. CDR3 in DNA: TGTGCCAGTAGTGACCGACAGATAGCTAACTATGGCTACACCTTC.

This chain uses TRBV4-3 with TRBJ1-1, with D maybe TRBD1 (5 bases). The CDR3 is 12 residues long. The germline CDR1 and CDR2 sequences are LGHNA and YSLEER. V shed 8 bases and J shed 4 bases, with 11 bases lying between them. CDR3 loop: CASRGGGTEAFF. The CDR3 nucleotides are TGCGCCAGCCGGGGGGGAGGCACTGAAGCTTTCTTT.

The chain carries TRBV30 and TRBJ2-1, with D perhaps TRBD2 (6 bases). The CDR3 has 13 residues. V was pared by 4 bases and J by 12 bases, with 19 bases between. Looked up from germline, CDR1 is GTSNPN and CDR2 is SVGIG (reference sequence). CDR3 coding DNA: TGTGCCTGGACCGGACGGGGGACCCGGCGGCAGTTCTTC. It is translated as CAWTGRGTRRQFF. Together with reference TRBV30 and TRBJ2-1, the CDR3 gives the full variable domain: SQTIHQWPATLVQPVGSPLSLECTVEGTSNPNLYWYRQAAGRGLQLLFYSVGIGQISSEVPQNLSASRPQDRQFILSSKKLLLSDSGFYLCAWTGRGTRRQFFGPGTRLTVL.

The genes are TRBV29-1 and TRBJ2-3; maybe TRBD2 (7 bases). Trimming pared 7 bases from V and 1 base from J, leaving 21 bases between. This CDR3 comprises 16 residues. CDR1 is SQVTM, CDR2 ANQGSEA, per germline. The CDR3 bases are TGCAGCGCCGATGGGGGCCGGGGGGTTGGCACAGATACGCAGTATTTT. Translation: CSADGGRGVGTDTQYF.

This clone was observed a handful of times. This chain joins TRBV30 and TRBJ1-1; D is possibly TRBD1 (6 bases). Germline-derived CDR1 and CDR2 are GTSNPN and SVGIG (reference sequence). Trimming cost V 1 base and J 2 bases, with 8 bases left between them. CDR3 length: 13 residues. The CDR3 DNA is TGTGCCTGGAGTGAGGACAGTAACACTGAAGCTTTCTTT. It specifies CAWSEDSNTEAFF.

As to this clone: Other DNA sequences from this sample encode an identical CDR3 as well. The CDR3 loop reads CASSPRQGTNYGYTF. The CDR3 DNA reads TGTGCCAGCAGCCCCCGACAGGGTACTAACTATGGCTACACCTTC. The rearrangement uses TRBV5-6 and TRBJ1-2; 7 nucleotides match TRBD1. The V segment lost 4 bases and the J segment 0 bases; nucleotides outside the gene matches: 6. Germline V CDR1 and CDR2: SGHDT, YYEEEE. The CDR3 has 15 residues.

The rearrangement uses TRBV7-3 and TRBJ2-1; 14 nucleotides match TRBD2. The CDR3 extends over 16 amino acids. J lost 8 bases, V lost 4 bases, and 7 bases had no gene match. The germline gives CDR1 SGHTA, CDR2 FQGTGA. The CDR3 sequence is CASSSGTSGSMDEQFF. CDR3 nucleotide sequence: TGTGCCAGCAGCTCCGGGACTAGCGGGAGTATGGATGAGCAGTTCTTC.

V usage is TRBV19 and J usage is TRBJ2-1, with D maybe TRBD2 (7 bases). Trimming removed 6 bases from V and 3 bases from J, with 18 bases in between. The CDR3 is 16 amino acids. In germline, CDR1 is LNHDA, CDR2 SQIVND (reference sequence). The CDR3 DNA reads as TGTGCCAGTAGCGGGGGCGGGGGTTCCAGCTACAATGAGCAGTTCTTC. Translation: CASSGGGGSSYNEQFF.

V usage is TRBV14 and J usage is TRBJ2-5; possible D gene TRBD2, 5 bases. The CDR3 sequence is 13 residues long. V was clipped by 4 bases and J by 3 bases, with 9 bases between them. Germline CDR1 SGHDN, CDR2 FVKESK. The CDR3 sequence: CASSRDGEETQYF. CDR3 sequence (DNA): TGTGCCAGCAGCCGTGACGGGGAAGAGACCCAGTACTTC.

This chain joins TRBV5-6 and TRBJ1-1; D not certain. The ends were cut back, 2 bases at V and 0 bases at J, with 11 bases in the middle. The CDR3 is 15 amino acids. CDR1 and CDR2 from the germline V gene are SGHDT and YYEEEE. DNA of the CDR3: TGTGCCAGCAGCTTTCCGTCAGGTATGAACACTGAAGCTTTCTTT. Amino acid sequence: CASSFPSGMNTEAFF.

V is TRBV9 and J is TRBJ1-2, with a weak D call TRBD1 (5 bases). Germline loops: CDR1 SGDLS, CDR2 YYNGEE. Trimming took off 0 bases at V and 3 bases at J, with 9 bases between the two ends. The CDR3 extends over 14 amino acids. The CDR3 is CASSVDSGDYGYTF. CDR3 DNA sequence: TGTGCCAGCAGCGTAGATTCGGGGGACTATGGCTACACCTTC. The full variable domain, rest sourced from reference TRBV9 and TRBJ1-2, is DSGVTQTPKHLITATGQRVTLRCSPRSGDLSVYWYQQSLDQGLQFLIQYYNGEERAKGNILERFSAQQFPDLHSELNLSSLELGDSALYFCASSVDSGDYGYTFGSGTRLTVV.

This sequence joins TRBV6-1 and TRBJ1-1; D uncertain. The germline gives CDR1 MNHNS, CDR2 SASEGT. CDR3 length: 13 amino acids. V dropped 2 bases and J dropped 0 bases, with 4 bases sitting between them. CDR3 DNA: TGTGCCAGCAGTGAAAAGCTGAACACTGAAGCTTTCTTT. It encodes CASSEKLNTEAFF.

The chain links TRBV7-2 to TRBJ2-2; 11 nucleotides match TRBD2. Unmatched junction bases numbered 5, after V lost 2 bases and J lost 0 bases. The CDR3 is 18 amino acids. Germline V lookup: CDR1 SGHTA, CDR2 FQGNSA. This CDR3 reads CASSLKASGGTNTGELFF. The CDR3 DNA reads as TGTGCCAGCAGCTTAAAAGCTAGCGGGGGGACGAACACCGGGGAGCTGTTTTTT.

CDR3 sequence reads: CASSLAGIGTEAFF. CDR3 in DNA: TGCGCCAGCAGCTTGGCGGGAATAGGAACTGAAGCTTTCTTT. The genes are TRBV5-1 and TRBJ1-1; D is unresolved. The CDR3 has 14 amino acids. Germline V gene sequence: CDR1 SGHRS, CDR2 YFSETQ. With 0 bases removed from V and 5 bases from J, the gap between germline ends came to 11 bases.

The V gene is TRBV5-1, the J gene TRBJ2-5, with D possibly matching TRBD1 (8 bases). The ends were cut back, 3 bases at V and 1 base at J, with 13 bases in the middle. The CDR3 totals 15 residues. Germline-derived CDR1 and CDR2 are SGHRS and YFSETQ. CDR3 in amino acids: CASSWGGQAQETQYF. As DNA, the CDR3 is TGCGCCAGCAGCTGGGGGGGACAGGCCCAAGAGACCCAGTACTTC.

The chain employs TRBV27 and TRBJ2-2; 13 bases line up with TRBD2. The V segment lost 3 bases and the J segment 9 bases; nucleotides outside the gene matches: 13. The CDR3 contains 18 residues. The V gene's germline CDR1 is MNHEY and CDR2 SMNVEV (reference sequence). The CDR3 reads CASSFRTSGSFPVRELFF. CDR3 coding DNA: TGTGCCAGCAGTTTTCGGACTAGCGGGAGTTTTCCGGTGAGGGAGCTGTTTTTT.